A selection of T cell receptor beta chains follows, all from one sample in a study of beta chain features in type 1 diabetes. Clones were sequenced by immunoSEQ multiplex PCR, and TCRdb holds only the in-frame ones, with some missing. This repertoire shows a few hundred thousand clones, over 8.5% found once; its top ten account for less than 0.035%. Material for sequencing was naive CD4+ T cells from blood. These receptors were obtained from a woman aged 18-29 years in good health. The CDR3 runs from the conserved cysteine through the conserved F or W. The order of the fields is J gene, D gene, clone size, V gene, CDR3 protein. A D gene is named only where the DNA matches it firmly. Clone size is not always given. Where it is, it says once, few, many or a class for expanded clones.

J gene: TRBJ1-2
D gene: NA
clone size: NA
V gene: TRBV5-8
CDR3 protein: CASSLGTGRDYGYTF

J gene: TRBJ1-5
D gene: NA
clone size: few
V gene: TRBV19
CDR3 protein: CASRRGNQPQHF

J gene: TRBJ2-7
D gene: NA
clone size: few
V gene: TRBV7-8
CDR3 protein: CASSLMVQNSYEQYF

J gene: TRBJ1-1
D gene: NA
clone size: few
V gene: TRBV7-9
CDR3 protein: CASSLGGQAGAEAFF

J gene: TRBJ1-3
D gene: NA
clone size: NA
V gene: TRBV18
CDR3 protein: CASSPTIREMGNTIYF

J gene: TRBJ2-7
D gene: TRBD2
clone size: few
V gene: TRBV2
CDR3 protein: CASSVERGSSYEQYF

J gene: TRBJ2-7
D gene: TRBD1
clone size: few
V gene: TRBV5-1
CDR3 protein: CASSLAPGTGGSEQYF

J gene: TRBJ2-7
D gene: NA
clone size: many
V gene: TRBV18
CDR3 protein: CASSPPLTADEQYF

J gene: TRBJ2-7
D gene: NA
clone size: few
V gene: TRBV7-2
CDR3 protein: CASSLAAGYEQYF

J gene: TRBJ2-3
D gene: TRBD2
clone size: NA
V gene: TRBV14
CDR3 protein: CASSQVGGGTDTQYF

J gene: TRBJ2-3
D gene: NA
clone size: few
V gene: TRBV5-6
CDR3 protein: CASRMERPGTDTQYF

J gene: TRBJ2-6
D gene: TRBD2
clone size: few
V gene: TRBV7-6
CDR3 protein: CASSLRGGGLGSGANVLTF

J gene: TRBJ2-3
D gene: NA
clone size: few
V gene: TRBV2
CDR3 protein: CASNLWRVITDTQYF

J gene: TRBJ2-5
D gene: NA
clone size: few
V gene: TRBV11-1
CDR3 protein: CASQRRSFETQYF

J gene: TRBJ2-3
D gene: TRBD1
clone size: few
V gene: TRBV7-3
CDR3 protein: CASRSGQSTDTQYF

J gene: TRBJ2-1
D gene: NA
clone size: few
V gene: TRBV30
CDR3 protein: CAWSIRTATGQFF

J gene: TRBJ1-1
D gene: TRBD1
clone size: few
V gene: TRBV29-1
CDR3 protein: CSVGRRVDREVTEAFF

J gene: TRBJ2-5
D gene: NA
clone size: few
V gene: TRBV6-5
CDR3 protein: CASSYTSPPAGETQYF

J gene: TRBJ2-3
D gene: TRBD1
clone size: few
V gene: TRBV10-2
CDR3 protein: CASSEGPGQGAGTQYF

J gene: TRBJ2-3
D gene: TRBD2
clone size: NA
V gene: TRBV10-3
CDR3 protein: CATGGAAVYSDTQYF

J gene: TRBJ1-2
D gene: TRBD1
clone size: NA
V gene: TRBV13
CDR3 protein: CASSRDRAGGYTF

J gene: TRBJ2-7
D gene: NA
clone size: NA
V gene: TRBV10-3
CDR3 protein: CAISPVGQSYEQYF

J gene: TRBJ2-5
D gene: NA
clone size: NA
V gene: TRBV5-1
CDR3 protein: CASSPSQGPQETQYF

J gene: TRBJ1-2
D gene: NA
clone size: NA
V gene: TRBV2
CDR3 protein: CASSVGGAPYYGYTF

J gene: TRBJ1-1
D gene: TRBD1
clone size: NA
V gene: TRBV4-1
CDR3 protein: CASSQTQGPTEAFF

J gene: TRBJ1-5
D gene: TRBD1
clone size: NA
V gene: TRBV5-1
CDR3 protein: CASSLAGGAGQPQHF

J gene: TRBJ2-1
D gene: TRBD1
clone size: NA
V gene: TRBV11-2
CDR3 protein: CASSPRQGAYNEQFF

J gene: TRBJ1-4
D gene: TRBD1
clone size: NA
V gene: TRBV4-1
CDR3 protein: CASSHLRDRVLTNEKLFF

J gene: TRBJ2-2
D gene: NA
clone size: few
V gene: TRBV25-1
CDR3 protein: CASSSQGSGELFF

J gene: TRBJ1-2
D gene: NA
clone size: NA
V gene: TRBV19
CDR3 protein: CATTQGTTAGYTF

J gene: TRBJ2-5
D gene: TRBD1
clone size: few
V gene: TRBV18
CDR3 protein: CASSLSYRGQETQYF

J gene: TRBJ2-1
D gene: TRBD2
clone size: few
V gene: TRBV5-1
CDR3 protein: CASSPYGLAVYNEQFF

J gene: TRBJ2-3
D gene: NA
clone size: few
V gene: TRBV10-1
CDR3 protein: CASSRDTGTDTQYF

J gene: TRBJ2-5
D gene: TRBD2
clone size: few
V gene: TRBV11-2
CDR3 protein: CASSRTFLAANQETQYF

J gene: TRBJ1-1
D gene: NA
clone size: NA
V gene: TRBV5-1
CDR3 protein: CASTWTENTEAFF

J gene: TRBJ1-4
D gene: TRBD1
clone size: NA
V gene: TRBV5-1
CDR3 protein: CASSLDRGSLGEKLFF

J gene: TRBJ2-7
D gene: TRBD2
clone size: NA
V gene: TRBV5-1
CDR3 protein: CASSLGLAGVTYEQYF

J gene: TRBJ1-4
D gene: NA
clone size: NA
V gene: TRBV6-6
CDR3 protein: CASSYGREGTNEKLFF

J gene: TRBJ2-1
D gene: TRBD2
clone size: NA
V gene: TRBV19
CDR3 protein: CASSMRTSGDNEQFF

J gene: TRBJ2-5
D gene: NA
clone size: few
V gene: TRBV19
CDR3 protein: CASRVAETQYF

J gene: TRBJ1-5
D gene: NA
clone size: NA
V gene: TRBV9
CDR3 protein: CASSVDMHQPQHF

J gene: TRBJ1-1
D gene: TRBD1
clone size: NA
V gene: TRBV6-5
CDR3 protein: CAAKRQGSAEAFF

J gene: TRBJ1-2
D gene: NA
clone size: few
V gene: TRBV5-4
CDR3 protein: CASSDDLQGGYF

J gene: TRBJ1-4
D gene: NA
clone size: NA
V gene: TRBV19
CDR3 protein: CASSWGGGTNEKLFF

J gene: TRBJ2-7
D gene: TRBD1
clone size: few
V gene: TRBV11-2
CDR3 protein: CASSLVPGTGKVEQYF

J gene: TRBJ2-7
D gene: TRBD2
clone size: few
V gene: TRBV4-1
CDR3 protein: CASSQDRVAGGPLFNRQYF

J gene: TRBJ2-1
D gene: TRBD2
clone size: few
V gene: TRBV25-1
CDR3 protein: CASNPGLAYNEQFF

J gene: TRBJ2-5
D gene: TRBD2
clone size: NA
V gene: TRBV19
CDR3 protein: CASSAKKTGGETQYF

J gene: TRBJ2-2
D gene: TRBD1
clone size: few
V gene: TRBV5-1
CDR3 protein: CASSLGDSSAGELFF

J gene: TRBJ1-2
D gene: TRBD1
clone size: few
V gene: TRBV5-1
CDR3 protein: CASSLADRSGGYTF

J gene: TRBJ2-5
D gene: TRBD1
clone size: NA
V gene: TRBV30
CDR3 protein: CACLVPGQRPETQYF